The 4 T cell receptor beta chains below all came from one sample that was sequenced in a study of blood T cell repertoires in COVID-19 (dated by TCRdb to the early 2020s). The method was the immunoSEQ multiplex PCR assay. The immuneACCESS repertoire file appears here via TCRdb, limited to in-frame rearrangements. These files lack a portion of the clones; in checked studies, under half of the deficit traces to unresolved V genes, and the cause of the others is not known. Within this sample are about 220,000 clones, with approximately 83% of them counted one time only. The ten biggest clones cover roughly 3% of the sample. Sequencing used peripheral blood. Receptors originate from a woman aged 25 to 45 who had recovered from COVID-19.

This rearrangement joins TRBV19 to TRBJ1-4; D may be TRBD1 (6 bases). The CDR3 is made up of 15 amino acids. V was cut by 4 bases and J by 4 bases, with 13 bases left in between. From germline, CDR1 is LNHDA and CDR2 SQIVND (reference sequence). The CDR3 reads CASSNPQGFNEKLFF. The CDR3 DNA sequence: TGTGCCAGTAGTAACCCCCAGGGGTTTAATGAAAAACTGTTTTTT.

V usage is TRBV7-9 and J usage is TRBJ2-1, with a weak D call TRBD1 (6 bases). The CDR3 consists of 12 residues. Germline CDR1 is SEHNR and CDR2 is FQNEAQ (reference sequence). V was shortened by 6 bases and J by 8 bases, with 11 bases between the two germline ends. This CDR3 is CASRSQGYEQFF. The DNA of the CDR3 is TGTGCCAGCAGGTCACAGGGTTATGAGCAGTTCTTC. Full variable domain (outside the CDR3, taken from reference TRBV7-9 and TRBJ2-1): DTGVSQNPRHKITKRGQNVTFRCDPISEHNRLYWYRQTLGQGPEFLTYFQNEAQLEKSRLLSDRFSAERPKGSFSTLEIQRTEQGDSAMYLCASRSQGYEQFFGPGTRLTVL.

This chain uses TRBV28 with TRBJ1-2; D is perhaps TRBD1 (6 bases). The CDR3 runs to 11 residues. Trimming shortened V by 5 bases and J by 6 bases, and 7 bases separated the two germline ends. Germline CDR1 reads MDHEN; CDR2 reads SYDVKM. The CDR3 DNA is TGTGCCAGCAGTCAGGGGAATGGCTACACCTTC. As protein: CASSQGNGYTF.

CDR3 nucleotides: TGTGCCAGCAGTTACAGGGGGAGTGAAGCTTTCTTT. This encodes CASSYRGSEAFF. The V and J genes are TRBV6-5 and TRBJ1-1, with D possibly matching TRBD1 (6 bases). The CDR3 is made up of 12 amino acids. V was shortened by 2 bases and J by 7 bases, with 8 bases between the two germline ends. From germline, CDR1 is MNHEY and CDR2 SVGAGI.